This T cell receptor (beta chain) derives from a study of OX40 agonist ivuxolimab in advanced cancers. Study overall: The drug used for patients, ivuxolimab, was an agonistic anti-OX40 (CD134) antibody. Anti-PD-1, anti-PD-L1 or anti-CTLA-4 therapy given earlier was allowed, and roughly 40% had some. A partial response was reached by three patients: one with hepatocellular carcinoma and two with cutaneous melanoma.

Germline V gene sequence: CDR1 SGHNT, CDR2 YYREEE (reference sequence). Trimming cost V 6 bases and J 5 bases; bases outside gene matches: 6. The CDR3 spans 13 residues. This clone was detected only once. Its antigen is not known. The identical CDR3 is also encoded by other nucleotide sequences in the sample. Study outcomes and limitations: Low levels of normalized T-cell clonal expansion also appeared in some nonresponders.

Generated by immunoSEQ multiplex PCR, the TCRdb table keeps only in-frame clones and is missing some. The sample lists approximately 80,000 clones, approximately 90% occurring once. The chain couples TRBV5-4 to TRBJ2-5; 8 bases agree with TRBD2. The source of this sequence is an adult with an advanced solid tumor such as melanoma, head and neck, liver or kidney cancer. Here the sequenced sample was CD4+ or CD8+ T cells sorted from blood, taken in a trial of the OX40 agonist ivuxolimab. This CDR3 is CASTWSGGETQYF. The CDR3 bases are TGTGCCAGCACCTGGAGCGGGGGTGAGACCCAGTACTTC.